One T cell receptor beta chain is described in this entry. PCR replicates performed on unsorted PBMC used roughly 300 ng DNA, 30,000 or so T cell genomes. The sequenced material, unsorted PBMC DNA, was run on ten immunoSEQ deep assay plates. The assay was immunoSEQ multiplex PCR, and TCRdb's table has in-frame clones only and misses some. The table lists 520,000 or so clones, 79% of them singletons. This record comes from a study of shared clonotypes between healthy human individuals. Germline V gives CDR1 SGHKS, CDR2 YYEKEE (reference sequence). The CDR3 covers 15 residues. V was pared by 0 bases and J by 4 bases, with 10 bases between. Donors included only healthy HIV-negative adults lacking recent acute infections or vaccinations. Those who donated, Caucasian adults without exception, all lived in Nashville, Tennessee.

Sequenced material: PBMCs. The source of this sequence is a woman in her 40s in good health. Some clones in this sample may be carry-over from other donors' samples. The gene calls are TRBV5-5 and TRBJ2-2; D not resolved. Written as DNA, the CDR3 is TGTGCCAGCAGCTTGGCCGTCTGGGGCACCGGGGAGCTGTTTTTT. Residues: CASSLAVWGTGELFF.